A single TCR beta chain is shown here with its context. This entry comes from a study of blood T cell repertoires in COVID-19. In the original workflow: Estimated nucleated cell counts came from reference gene primer amplification. Some clones are missing from TCRdb's copy, which holds only in-frame ones; the method was immunoSEQ multiplex PCR. From that table come the V and J calls and clone size; the DNA was used to work out D and trimming. In the table there are some 200,000 clones, 85% to 90% of which are singletons. This receptor was identified in a woman between 18 and 29 years old in a cohort exposed to, infected with or recovered from COVID-19 (not recorded which). Sequencing was performed on PBMCs or T cells enriched from blood (not recorded which).

CDR3 coding DNA: TGTGCCAGCAGCGAGAGCGGGGTAGGCTCAGATACGCAGTATTTT. This codes for CASSESGVGSDTQYF. The chain employs TRBV9 and TRBJ2-3; 7 bases align to TRBD2. Trimming took 3 bases from V and 4 from J; bases not matched to a gene: 8. Germline loops: CDR1 SGDLS, CDR2 YYNGEE. The CDR3 length is 15 residues.